This TCR beta chain is from a study of human T cells and chemical hapten exposure. CDR3 length: 13 residues. V was clipped by 1 base and J by 3 bases, with 6 bases between them. Per germline, CDR1 SGHTA and CDR2 FQGTGA. Regarding time point: patch test 2, 6 weeks after DPC sensitization. Regarding treatment: therapeutic diphenylcyclopropenone sensitization with weekly scalp DPC. In TCRdb, the RACE reads were re-called with MiXCR into one record per CDR3 protein. Of about 40,000 distinct CDR3 sequences listed, over 3% are singletons. Many counts were recorded for this clonotype. This rearrangement joins TRBV7-3 to TRBJ2-5; no clear D. The source of this sequence is a man aged 35 to 55 with alopecia areata. Some clones in this sample may be carry-over from other donors' samples. This specimen consisted of whole blood, obtained in connection with sensitization to the hapten diphenylcyclopropenone (DPC). The CDR3, as DNA: TGTGCCAGCAGCTTAAGCTTAGAAGAGACCCAGTACTTC. Encoded protein: CASSLSLEETQYF.